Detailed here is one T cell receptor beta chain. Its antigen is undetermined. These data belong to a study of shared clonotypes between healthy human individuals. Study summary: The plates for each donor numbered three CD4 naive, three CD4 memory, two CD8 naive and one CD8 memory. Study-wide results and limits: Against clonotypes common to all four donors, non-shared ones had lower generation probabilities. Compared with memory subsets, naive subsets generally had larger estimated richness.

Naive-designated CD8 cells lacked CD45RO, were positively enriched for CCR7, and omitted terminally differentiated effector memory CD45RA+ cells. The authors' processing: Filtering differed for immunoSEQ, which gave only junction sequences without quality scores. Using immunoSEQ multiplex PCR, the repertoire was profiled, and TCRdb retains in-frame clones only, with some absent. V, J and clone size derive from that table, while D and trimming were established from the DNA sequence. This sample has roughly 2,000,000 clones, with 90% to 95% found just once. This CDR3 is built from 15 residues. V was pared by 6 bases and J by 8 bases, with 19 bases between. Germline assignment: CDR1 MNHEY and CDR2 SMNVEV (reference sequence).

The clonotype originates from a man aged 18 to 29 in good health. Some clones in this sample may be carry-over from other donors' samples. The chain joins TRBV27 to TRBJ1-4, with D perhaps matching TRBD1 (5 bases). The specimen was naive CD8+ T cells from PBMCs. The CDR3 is CASSPDGGEREKLFF. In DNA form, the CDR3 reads TGTGCCAGCAGCCCTGATGGGGGAGAGCGCGAAAAACTGTTTTTT.